Shown below are 16 T cell receptor beta chains from a single sample sequenced in a study of PD-1 blockade in classical Hodgkin lymphoma (dated by TCRdb to 2020 to 2021). This sample's time point label indicates: cycle 1 day 1 (C1D1), immediately before nivolumab initiation. Relapse after autologous stem cell transplantation had occurred in all trial patients, and cohorts A, B and C were distinguished by prior brentuximab vedotin exposure. Library preparation used the immunoSEQ multiplex PCR assay. The table comes from immuneACCESS by way of TCRdb, which keeps in-frame sequences with V and J called. Part of the clones is missing from these tables; in studies checked, under half for an unresolved V gene and the rest for unknown reasons. This sample gives over 5,500 clones in total; approximately 80% of them show up just once. The top ten constitute 45% to 70% of the sample. Here the sequenced sample was peripheral blood mononuclear cells (PBMCs), taken at baseline. These TCRs come from a human donor with classical Hodgkin lymphoma.

The V and J genes are TRBV9 and TRBJ2-2; TRBD1 or TRBD2 may be the D gene (5 bases each). The CDR3 runs 17 residues. Germline loops: CDR1 SGDLS, CDR2 YYNGEE. The germline V and J ends were trimmed by 0 bases and 5 bases, with 17 bases remaining between them. The CDR3 nucleotides are TGTGCCAGCAGCGTAGGAGGGGCGCCCGATGGTACCGGGGAGCTGTTTTTT. It specifies CASSVGGAPDGTGELFF.

The chain has TRBV5-4 and TRBJ2-1; TRBD2 is a possible D gene (6 bases). V shed 7 bases and J shed 9 bases, with 23 bases lying between them. CDR3 size: 15 residues. The germline V gene has CDR1 SGHNT and CDR2 YYREEE (reference sequence). CDR3: CASCPRRTSGGEQFF. The CDR3 nucleotides read TGTGCCAGCTGCCCTAGAAGAACTTCCGGGGGTGAGCAGTTCTTC.

J is TRBJ2-4 and V is TRBV7-2, with 14 bases that match TRBD2. Per the germline V gene, CDR1 is SGHTA and CDR2 is FQGNSA. The CDR3 extends over 17 amino acids. With V trimmed by 0 bases and J by 7 bases, 5 bases remained unmatched. The CDR3 loop reads CASSLAGLAGAGNIQYF. CDR3 nucleotide sequence: TGTGCCAGCAGCTTAGCGGGACTAGCGGGAGCGGGGAACATTCAGTACTTC.

The CDR3 DNA reads TGTGCCAGCAGTTCGTGGGGACAGTTAGGACAGCCCCAGCATTTT. This sequence encodes CASSSWGQLGQPQHF. The chain couples TRBV5-6 to TRBJ1-5, with 7 bases lining up with TRBD1. Germline V gene sequence: CDR1 SGHDT, CDR2 YYEEEE. Trimming removed 5 bases from V and 7 bases from J; junction bases left unmatched: 12. The CDR3 consists of 15 residues.

The chain couples TRBV19 to TRBJ2-2, with TRBD2 matching over 11 bases. Trimming took 6 bases from V and 6 from J; bases not matched to a gene: 6. The CDR3 has 15 residues. Germline lookup yields CDR1 LNHDA and CDR2 SQIVND (reference sequence). CDR3 residues: CASSRLAGMAGELFF. Written as DNA, the CDR3 is TGTGCCAGTAGCAGACTAGCGGGGATGGCCGGGGAGCTGTTTTTT. Complete variable domain (other parts from reference TRBV19 and TRBJ2-2): DGGITQSPKYLFRKEGQNVTLSCEQNLNHDAMYWYRQDPGQGLRLIYYSQIVNDFQKGDIAEGYSVSREKKESFPLTVTSAQKNPTAFYLCASSRLAGMAGELFFGEGSRLTVL.

The chain combines TRBV5-6 with TRBJ2-1, with D perhaps matching TRBD2 (7 bases). Trimming took 2 bases from V and 7 from J, leaving 13 bases between them. Germline V gene sequence: CDR1 SGHDT, CDR2 YYEEEE. CDR3 length: 14 residues. DNA for the CDR3: TGTGCCAGCAGCTTCCGGGGGGCAGGGAATGAGCAGTTCTTC. Its protein product is CASSFRGAGNEQFF.

CDR3 loop: CASSISGNTEAFF. The CDR3 DNA reads TGTGCCAGTAGTATATCAGGGAACACTGAAGCTTTCTTT. V usage is TRBV19 and J usage is TRBJ1-1; no reliable D call. Germline CDR1 LNHDA, CDR2 SQIVND (reference sequence). CDR3 length: 13 residues. The V and J ends lost 2 bases and 1 base respectively, with 5 bases between them.

V and J are TRBV2 and TRBJ1-3, with D maybe TRBD1 (6 bases). CDR3 length: 18 amino acids. The V gene's germline CDR1 is SNHLY and CDR2 FYNNEI. Trimming left V 5 bases short and J 2 bases short, with 22 bases between. CDR3 loop: CASSKEGHRNVPGNTIYF. For the CDR3, the DNA is TGTGCCAGCAGTAAAGAGGGACATCGGAACGTGCCTGGAAACACCATATATTTT.

The genes are TRBV5-1 and TRBJ1-3; possibly TRBD1 for D (6 bases). The V gene lost 3 bases and the J gene lost 3 bases, with 13 bases spanning the gap. CDR3 length equals 15 residues. Per the germline V gene, CDR1 is SGHRS and CDR2 is YFSETQ. CDR3 region: CASSSQGGSGNTIYF. CDR3 sequence (DNA): TGCGCCAGCAGCTCACAGGGTGGGAGTGGAAACACCATATATTTT. Full variable domain (missing parts from reference TRBV5-1 and TRBJ1-3): KAGVTQTPRYLIKTRGQQVTLSCSPISGHRSVSWYQQTPGQGLQFLFEYFSETQRNKGNFPGRFSGRQFSNSRSEMNVSTLELGDSALYLCASSSQGGSGNTIYFGEGSWLTVV.

V usage is TRBV19 and J usage is TRBJ1-5, with unresolved D. V was trimmed by 3 bases and J by 5 bases, leaving 11 bases between them. CDR1 is LNHDA and CDR2 is SQIVND in the germline V gene (reference sequence). The CDR3 runs to 14 residues. The CDR3: CASSIRLLDQPQHF. The CDR3 DNA follows: TGTGCCAGTAGTATCCGGCTTCTCGATCAGCCCCAGCATTTT.

The chain links TRBV11-2 to TRBJ1-3; D gene unclear. V was shortened by 3 bases and J by 0 bases, with 6 bases between the two germline ends. Per the germline V gene, CDR1 is SGHAT and CDR2 is FQNNGV. The CDR3 is 14 residues long. In nucleotides, the CDR3 is TGTGCCAGCAGCTTGGCAGGCTCTGGAAACACCATATATTTT. Protein product: CASSLAGSGNTIYF.

V is TRBV20-1 and J is TRBJ1-2; the D is unclear. From germline, CDR1 is DFQATT and CDR2 SNEGSKA (reference sequence). The CDR3 has 10 residues. The ends were cut back, 6 bases at V and 8 bases at J, with 10 bases in the middle. The CDR3 DNA reads TGCAGTGCGCCCAATGGGGGCTACACCTTC. Translating it yields CSAPNGGYTF.

The chain employs TRBV29-1 and TRBJ2-7; D is uncertain. Trimming took 6 bases from V and 2 from J, leaving 14 bases between them. CDR3 length equals 13 residues. CDR1 and CDR2 (germline): SQVTM, ANQGSEA. CDR3 in amino acids: CSVGGLTAYEQYF. The CDR3 DNA reads as TGCAGCGTCGGCGGTTTAACCGCCTACGAGCAGTACTTC.

Only one count was recorded for this clone. This chain links TRBV7-2 with TRBJ1-2, with a possible D match to TRBD1 (5 bases). The V end lost 6 bases, the J end lost 8 bases, and 10 bases lay between the germline ends. The CDR3 is 11 residues long. Germline values: CDR1 SGHTA, CDR2 FQGNSA. The DNA for the CDR3 is TGTGCCAGCAGACGGGACGAAGGCTACACCTTC. It translates to CASRRDEGYTF.

CDR3 in DNA: TGTGCCAGTAGCTTAAGGGTGCCTGGAAACACCATATATTTT. It encodes CASSLRVPGNTIYF. This chain connects TRBV19 to TRBJ1-3, with D uncertain. Looked up from germline, CDR1 is LNHDA and CDR2 is SQIVND (reference sequence). The V end was cut by 6 bases, the J end by 2 bases, with 11 bases between. CDR3 size: 14 residues. Drawing the rest from reference TRBV19 and TRBJ1-3, the complete variable domain is DGGITQSPKYLFRKEGQNVTLSCEQNLNHDAMYWYRQDPGQGLRLIYYSQIVNDFQKGDIAEGYSVSREKKESFPLTVTSAQKNPTAFYLCASSLRVPGNTIYFGEGSWLTVV.

The genes are TRBV19 and TRBJ2-5; D not certain. Germline V CDR1 and CDR2: LNHDA, SQIVND (reference sequence). V lost 6 bases, J lost 4 bases, and 15 bases lay in between. CDR3 length: 14 residues. DNA for the CDR3: TGTGCCAGTAGGAAACAGTATACATTAGAGACCCAGTACTTC. Its protein is CASRKQYTLETQYF.